This T cell receptor (beta chain) emerged from a study of T cells in Graves' hyperthyroidism and ophthalmopathy. Concerning this clonotype: Its antigen remains unidentified.

Findings of the study overall: In the blood, most expanded thyroid clonotypes above 0.001 appeared as well.

The V gene's germline CDR1 is MDHEN and CDR2 SYDVKM. Trimming took off 2 bases at V and 5 bases at J, with 7 bases between the two ends. The CDR3 covers 12 residues. TCR beta CDR3 sequences were amplified from RNA transcripts. HTBI primers were employed in a first-round RT-PCR of the TCR CDR3. One entry per CDR3 protein results from TCRdb running MiXCR on the multiplex PCR reads. The sample shows approximately 370,000 distinct CDR3 sequences, about 15% of them seen only once. The material sequenced was blood. This TCR was sampled from a woman between 25 and 40 years old with Graves' hyperthyroidism. The J gene is TRBJ2-7, the V gene TRBV28; the D gene could be TRBD1 or TRBD2 (5 bases each). The CDR3 DNA reads as TGTGCCAGCAGTTTAATGGGGGACGAGCAGTACTTC. It specifies CASSLMGDEQYF.